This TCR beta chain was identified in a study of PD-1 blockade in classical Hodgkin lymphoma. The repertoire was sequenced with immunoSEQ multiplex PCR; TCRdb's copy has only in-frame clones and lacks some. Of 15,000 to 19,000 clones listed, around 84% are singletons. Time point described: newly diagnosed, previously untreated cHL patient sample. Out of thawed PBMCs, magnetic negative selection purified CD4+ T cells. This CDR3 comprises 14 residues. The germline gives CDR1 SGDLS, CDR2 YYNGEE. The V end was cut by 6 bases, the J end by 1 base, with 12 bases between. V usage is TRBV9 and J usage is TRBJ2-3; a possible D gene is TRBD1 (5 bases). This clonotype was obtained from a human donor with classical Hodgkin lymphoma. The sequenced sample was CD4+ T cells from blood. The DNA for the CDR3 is TGTGCCAGCACCAGACAGTGGGGCACAGATACGCAGTATTTT. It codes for CASTRQWGTDTQYF.